This T cell receptor (beta chain) was sequenced during a study of blood T cell repertoires in COVID-19. Study in general: Specimens from acute and convalescent COVID-19 originated in the United States, Italy and Spain. T cells, B-cell-depleted T cells, or PBMCs provided the cDNA or gDNA that served as material.

In the original workflow: Estimates of nucleated cell counts were drawn from the amplification of reference gene primers. The protocol was immunoSEQ multiplex PCR, while the TCRdb copy is restricted to in-frame clones and leaves out a portion. V, J and clone size are taken as reported in that table, and D and trimming were inferred from the DNA itself. The data contain 100,000 to 150,000 clones, 85% to 90% of them seen just once; the ten biggest clones take up 25% to 30%. Trimming stripped 7 bases from V and 1 base from J, with 19 bases between. The length of the CDR3 is 16 residues. Germline V gene data show CDR1 as MNHNY and CDR2 as SVGAGI (reference sequence).

The chain joins TRBV6-6 to TRBJ1-1; D gene ambiguous. The sample comprised peripheral blood. The clonotype originates from a man between 65 and 85 years old with active or convalescent COVID-19. In DNA, the CDR3 is TGTGCCAGCATAACAAATCTCCAATTCCGGAACACTGAAGCTTTCTTT. This encodes CASITNLQFRNTEAFF.